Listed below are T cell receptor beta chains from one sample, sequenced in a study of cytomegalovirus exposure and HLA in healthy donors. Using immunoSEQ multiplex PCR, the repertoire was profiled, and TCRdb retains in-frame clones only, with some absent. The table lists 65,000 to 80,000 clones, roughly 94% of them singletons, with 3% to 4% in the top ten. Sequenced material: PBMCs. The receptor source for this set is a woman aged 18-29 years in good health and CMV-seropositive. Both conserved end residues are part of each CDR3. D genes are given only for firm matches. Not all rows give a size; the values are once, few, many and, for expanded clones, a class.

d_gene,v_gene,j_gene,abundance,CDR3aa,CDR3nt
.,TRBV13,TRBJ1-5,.,CASSFQGDQPQHF,TGTGCCAGCAGCTTCCAGGGTGATCAGCCCCAGCATTTT
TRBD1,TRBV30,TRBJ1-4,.,CAWDLTGGNEKLFF,TGTGCCTGGGACCTGACAGGGGGGAATGAAAAACTGTTTTTT
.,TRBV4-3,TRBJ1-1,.,CASRGLLNTEAFF,TGCGCCAGCCGGGGACTACTTAACACTGAAGCTTTCTTT
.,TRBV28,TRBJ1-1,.,CASSYPGALGGENTEAFF,TGTGCCAGCAGTTACCCGGGGGCTTTGGGGGGGGAGAACACTGAAGCTTTCTTT
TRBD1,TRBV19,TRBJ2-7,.,CASSIRLETGAHEQYF,TGTGCCAGTAGTATCCGATTAGAGACAGGGGCGCACGAGCAGTACTTC
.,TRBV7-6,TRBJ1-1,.,CASSHSTDTEAFF,TGTGCCAGCAGCCATAGCACGGACACTGAAGCTTTCTTT
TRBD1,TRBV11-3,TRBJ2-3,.,CASSSLQGALSDTQYF,TGTGCCAGCAGCTCCCTACAGGGGGCTCTCTCAGATACGCAGTATTTT
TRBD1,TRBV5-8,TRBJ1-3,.,CASSPTGGSGNTIYF,TGTGCCAGCAGCCCTACAGGGGGCAGTGGAAACACCATATATTTT
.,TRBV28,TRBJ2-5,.,CASSLEAYQETQYF,TGTGCCAGCAGTTTAGAGGCCTACCAAGAGACCCAGTACTTC
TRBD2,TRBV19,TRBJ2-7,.,CASSIRGGAHEQYF,TGTGCCAGTAGTATACGCGGGGGGGCCCACGAGCAGTACTTC
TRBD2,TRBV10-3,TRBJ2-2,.,CAITSGTSLTGELFF,TGTGCCATCACCTCCGGGACTAGTCTAACCGGGGAGCTGTTTTTT
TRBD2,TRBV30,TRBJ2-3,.,CAWSVRGRDGTDTQYF,TGTGCCTGGAGTGTACGCGGGAGGGACGGCACAGATACGCAGTATTTT
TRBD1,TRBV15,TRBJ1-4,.,CATSRDIVVDRELFF,TGTGCCACCAGCAGAGATATCGTGGTCGACAGGGAACTGTTTTTT
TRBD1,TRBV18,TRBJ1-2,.,CASSQNPGQEDGYTF,TGTGCCAGCTCACAAAATCCGGGACAGGAGGATGGCTACACCTTC
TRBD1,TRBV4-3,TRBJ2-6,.,CASSQESRQGGTGANVLTF,TGCGCCAGCAGCCAAGAGAGTCGACAGGGGGGTACTGGGGCCAACGTCCTGACTTTC
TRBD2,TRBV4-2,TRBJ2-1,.,CASSQEVAGGPSGEQFF,TGTGCCAGCAGCCAAGAGGTCGCGGGAGGGCCCAGCGGTGAGCAGTTCTTC
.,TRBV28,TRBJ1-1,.,CASRAPAGNTEAFF,TGTGCCAGCAGAGCCCCCGCTGGGAACACTGAAGCTTTCTTT
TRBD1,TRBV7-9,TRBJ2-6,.,CASSPKGTGSSGANVLTF,TGTGCCAGCAGCCCTAAGGGGACAGGGAGCTCTGGGGCCAACGTCCTGACTTTC
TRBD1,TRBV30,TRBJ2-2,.,CAWSSGTGGRTGELFF,TGTGCCTGGAGTTCCGGGACAGGGGGCAGGACCGGGGAGCTGTTTTTT
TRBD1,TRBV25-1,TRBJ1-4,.,CASSEYWTGGSEKLFF,TGTGCCAGCAGTGAATATTGGACAGGGGGAAGTGAAAAACTGTTTTTT
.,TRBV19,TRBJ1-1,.,CASSIVRGLDTEAFF,TGTGCCAGTAGTATAGTGCGGGGGCTCGACACTGAAGCTTTCTTT
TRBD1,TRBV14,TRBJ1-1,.,CASSPLDRGFLNLMNTEAFF,TGTGCCAGCAGCCCTCTGGACAGGGGGTTTCTTAATCTTATGAACACTGAAGCTTTCTTT
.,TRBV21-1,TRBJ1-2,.,CASSKGGGKGDGYTF,TGTGCCAGCAGCAAAGGGGGAGGGAAAGGTGACGGCTACACCTTC
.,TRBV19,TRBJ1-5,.,CASTTLLTGYSNQPQHF,TGTGCCAGTACCACACTTCTTACAGGTTATAGCAATCAGCCCCAGCATTTT
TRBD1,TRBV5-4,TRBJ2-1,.,CASSRGQGGYNEQFF,TGTGCCAGCAGCCGGGGACAGGGCGGCTACAATGAGCAGTTCTTC
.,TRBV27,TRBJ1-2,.,CASSLLGRAAGYGYTF,TGTGCCAGCAGTTTATTAGGCAGGGCTGCCGGATATGGCTACACCTTC
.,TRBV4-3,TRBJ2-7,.,CASSQDYRGLDYEQYF,TGCGCCAGCAGCCAAGATTACAGGGGACTAGACTACGAGCAGTACTTC
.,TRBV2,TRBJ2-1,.,CASSKQVPYNEQFF,TGTGCCAGCAGCAAACAGGTCCCCTACAATGAGCAGTTCTTC
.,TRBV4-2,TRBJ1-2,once,CASSPGTTYYGYTF,TGTGCCAGCAGCCCCGGGACAACTTACTATGGCTACACCTTC
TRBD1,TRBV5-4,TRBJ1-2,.,CASSLLGQGVYGYTF,TGTGCCAGCAGCTTATTGGGACAGGGTGTCTATGGCTACACCTTC
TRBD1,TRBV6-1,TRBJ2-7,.,CASSGRPGQGSYEQYF,TGTGCCAGCAGTGGGCGCCCGGGACAGGGGTCCTACGAGCAGTACTTC
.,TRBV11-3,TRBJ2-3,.,CASSLVLVTAGATTDTQYF,TGTGCCAGCAGCTTAGTTTTGGTCACGGCGGGGGCGACCACAGATACGCAGTATTTT
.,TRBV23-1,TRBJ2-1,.,CASSPSDAKRAGEQFF,TGCGCCAGCAGTCCCTCGGACGCAAAGCGAGCGGGTGAGCAGTTCTTC
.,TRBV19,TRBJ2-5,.,CASSIVVRETQYF,TGTGCCAGTAGTATAGTAGTAAGAGAGACCCAGTACTTC
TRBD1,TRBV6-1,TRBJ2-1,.,CASSEAPRDSREQFF,TGTGCCAGCAGTGAAGCGCCTCGGGACAGCAGAGAGCAGTTCTTC
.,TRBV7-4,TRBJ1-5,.,CASSMTDSHQPQHF,TGTGCCAGCAGCATGACGGACTCGCATCAGCCCCAGCATTTT
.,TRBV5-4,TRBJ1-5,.,CASSQAGSNQPQHF,TGTGCCAGCAGTCAAGCAGGGAGCAATCAGCCCCAGCATTTT
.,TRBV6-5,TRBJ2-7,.,CASSLGLTRPYEQYF,TGTGCCAGCAGTCTGGGACTCACGAGACCCTACGAGCAGTACTTC
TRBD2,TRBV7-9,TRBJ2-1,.,CASSRLAGISYNEQFF,TGTGCCAGCAGCCGACTAGCGGGAATCTCCTACAATGAGCAGTTCTTC
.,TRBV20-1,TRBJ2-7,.,CSATSSYEQYF,TGCAGTGCTACCTCCTCCTACGAGCAGTACTTC
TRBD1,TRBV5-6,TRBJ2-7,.,CASSLGTGGPYEQYF,TGTGCCAGCAGCTTGGGGACAGGGGGACCCTACGAGCAGTACTTC
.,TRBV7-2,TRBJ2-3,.,CASSLAAGLVADTQYF,TGTGCCAGCAGCTTAGCGGCAGGGTTGGTAGCAGATACGCAGTATTTT
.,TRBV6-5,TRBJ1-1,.,CASSPDRYTEAFF,TGTGCCAGCAGCCCTGACAGGTACACTGAAGCTTTCTTT
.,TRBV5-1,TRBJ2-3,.,CASSPQTVKTDTQYF,TGCGCCAGCAGCCCTCAAACAGTGAAAACAGATACGCAGTATTTT
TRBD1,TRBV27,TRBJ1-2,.,CASSTSTGGAYGYTF,TGTGCCAGCAGTACCTCTACAGGGGGCGCATATGGCTACACCTTC
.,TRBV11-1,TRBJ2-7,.,CASNLVGSGRLYF,TGTGCCAGCAACTTAGTTGGTAGCGGTCGTTTGTACTTC
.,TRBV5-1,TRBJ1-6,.,CASSLGRQIGSSPLHF,TGCGCCAGCAGCTTGGGGCGGCAGATAGGTAGTTCACCCCTCCACTTT
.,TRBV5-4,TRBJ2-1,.,CASSRTEFYNEQFF,TGTGCCAGCAGCCGGACTGAATTCTACAATGAGCAGTTCTTC
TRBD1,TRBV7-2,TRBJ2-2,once,CASSWDRANTGELFF,TGTGCCAGCAGTTGGGACAGGGCGAACACCGGGGAGCTGTTTTTT